Shown below are 19 T cell receptor beta chains from a single sample sequenced in a study of shared clonotypes between healthy human individuals. CD45RO-negative CD8 cells positively selected for CCR7 made up the naive population, which excluded terminally differentiated effector memory CD45RA+ cells. Generated by immunoSEQ multiplex PCR, the TCRdb table keeps only in-frame clones and is missing some. Among around 1,900,000 clones listed, 80% to 95% were seen once. Sequenced: naive CD8+ T cells from PBMCs. The origin of the receptors is a man between 18 and 29 years old in good health. Some clones in this sample may be carry-over from other donors' samples.

The chain has TRBV6-4 and TRBJ2-3; D remains ambiguous. Germline V gene sequence: CDR1 MRHNA, CDR2 SNTAGT. Trimming removed 2 bases at V and 3 bases at J, with 0 bases between. The CDR3 spans 11 residues. The CDR3 sequence is CASSDTDTQYF. The CDR3, as DNA: TGTGCCAGCAGTGACACAGATACGCAGTATTTT.

The rearrangement links TRBV6-6 to TRBJ1-2; 9 bases line up with TRBD1. The CDR3 spans 15 residues. The J segment lost 4 bases and the V segment lost 4 bases, leaving 7 bases of the junction unmatched. CDR1 and CDR2 from the germline V gene are MNHNY and SVGAGI (reference sequence). CDR3 coding DNA: TGTGCCAGCAGTTTAGGGACAGGGATGGCCTATGGCTACACCTTC. It encodes CASSLGTGMAYGYTF.

The chain couples TRBV27 to TRBJ2-5; 9 nucleotides match TRBD2. V lost 5 bases to trimming and J lost 9 bases; unmatched junction nucleotides: 10. The length of the CDR3 is 14 residues. From germline, CDR1 is MNHEY and CDR2 SMNVEV (reference sequence). This CDR3 reads CASSAASGIKAQYF. The CDR3 coding sequence is TGTGCCAGCAGTGCAGCTAGCGGGATAAAAGCCCAGTACTTC.

J is TRBJ2-7 and V is TRBV6-1, with TRBD1 matching 8 bases. Germline lookup yields CDR1 MNHNS and CDR2 SASEGT. This CDR3 region has 14 residues. V was pared by 1 base and J by 4 bases, with 3 bases of the junction left unmatched. As DNA, the CDR3 is TGTGCCAGCAGTGAAGGGACAGGGCAATACGAGCAGTACTTC. It is translated as CASSEGTGQYEQYF.

With respect to this clone: This sample includes further DNA sequences coding for the same CDR3. J is TRBJ2-1 and V is TRBV9; D not certain. V lost 3 bases and J lost 7, with 8 bases in between. Germline lookup yields CDR1 SGDLS and CDR2 YYNGEE. CDR3 length: 12 residues. In DNA, the CDR3 is TGTGCCAGCAGCGCCGCTCCTAATGAGCAGTTCTTC. It yields the protein CASSAAPNEQFF.

The CDR3: CASSPTQAVGGGYTF. The CDR3 coding sequence is TGCGCCAGCAGCCCCACACAGGCAGTCGGGGGTGGCTACACCTTC. The chain has TRBV4-1 and TRBJ1-2, with D possibly being TRBD1 (5 bases). Germline-derived CDR1 and CDR2 are MGHRA and YSYEKL. The CDR3 has 15 amino acids. V dropped 4 bases and J dropped 7 bases, with 19 bases sitting between them.

Comments on this clone: One end of the junction is discordant with germline, which a read error may explain. The chain couples TRBV5-8 to TRBJ1-2; D is undetermined. This CDR3 has 8 amino acids. Germline V CDR1 and CDR2: SGHTS, YDEGEE. CDR3 protein: CASFTEHF. CDR3 DNA sequence: TGTGCCAGCTTCACGGAGCACTTC.

The CDR3 nucleotides are TGTGCCAGCAGCGTCCTAGCCGGAGCAGATACGCAGTATTTT. Protein: CASSVLAGADTQYF. This chain links TRBV9 with TRBJ2-3, with D perhaps TRBD2 (5 bases). Germline CDR1 and CDR2: SGDLS and YYNGEE. Trimming removed 2 bases at V and 4 bases at J, with 11 bases between. This CDR3 is built from 14 residues.

Worth noting for this clone: Other nucleotide sequences in the sample specify the same CDR3. The genes are TRBV7-9 and TRBJ1-1; D unresolved. V was shortened by 1 base and J by 6 bases, with 12 bases between the two germline ends. The length of the CDR3 is 14 residues. Germline assignment: CDR1 SEHNR and CDR2 FQNEAQ (reference sequence). The CDR3 nucleotides read TGTGCCAGCAGCTTAGGGGGTACCGGCGCTGAAGCTTTCTTT. This translates into CASSLGGTGAEAFF.

This chain's CDR3 is CASSESGTGLEQYF. Written as DNA, the CDR3 is TGCGCCAGCAGTGAGTCCGGGACAGGGCTCGAGCAGTACTTC. The chain uses TRBV10-1 and TRBJ2-7; TRBD1 matches at 9 bases. Trimming at V came to 0 bases and at J to 6 bases, leaving 3 bases not matched to a gene. CDR3 length equals 14 residues. Germline lookup yields CDR1 WNHNN and CDR2 SYGVQD (reference sequence).

Remarks on this clone: Other DNA variants within this sample encode the same CDR3. The rearrangement joins TRBV5-1 to TRBJ2-7, with D unresolved. The V gene's germline CDR1 is SGHRS and CDR2 YFSETQ. V was pared by 2 bases and J by 0 bases, with 3 bases between. The CDR3 is 12 amino acids. Here the CDR3 DNA reads TGCGCCAGCAGCTTCGACTCCTACGAGCAGTACTTC. Amino acids: CASSFDSYEQYF.

The J gene is TRBJ2-1, the V gene TRBV7-8; unclear D gene. Trimming took 4 bases from V and 2 from J, leaving 21 bases between them. The CDR3 extends over 18 amino acids. The germline gives CDR1 SGHVS, CDR2 FQNEAQ. CDR3 loop: CASSSPMSLPAPYNEQFF. CDR3 nucleotide sequence: TGTGCCAGCAGCTCGCCGATGAGTCTTCCGGCCCCCTACAATGAGCAGTTCTTC.

In the case of this clone: The sample has other DNA sequences that encode this CDR3 too. The V call is TRBV5-1, the J call TRBJ1-5, with D tentatively TRBD1 (6 bases). V gave up 0 bases and J gave up 6 bases, with 10 bases separating them. Looked up from germline, CDR1 is SGHRS and CDR2 is YFSETQ. The CDR3 extends over 14 amino acids. The DNA of the CDR3 is TGCGCCAGCAGCTTGGAAGGGGGGATTCAGCCCCAGCATTTT. Translating gives CASSLEGGIQPQHF.

The chain joins TRBV4-1 to TRBJ2-7; 7 nucleotides agree with TRBD2. CDR3 size: 15 residues. J lost 3 bases, V lost 3 bases, and 8 bases had no gene match. The V gene's germline CDR1 is MGHRA and CDR2 YSYEKL. The CDR3, as DNA: TGCGCCAGCAGCCATGGAGCGGGATCGGTCTACGAGCAGTACTTC. This encodes CASSHGAGSVYEQYF.

This clone was counted once. The chain joins TRBV19 to TRBJ2-6; no reliable D call. Germline V gene data show CDR1 as LNHDA and CDR2 as SQIVND (reference sequence). The CDR3 runs 13 residues. V was trimmed by 3 bases and J by 9 bases, leaving 9 bases between them. The CDR3 sequence: CASSMTRFNVLTF. The CDR3 DNA sequence: TGTGCCAGTAGTATGACCCGCTTCAACGTCCTGACTTTC.

The rearrangement uses TRBV27 and TRBJ1-1; D call uncertain. Per germline, CDR1 MNHEY and CDR2 SMNVEV (reference sequence). Trimming stripped 2 bases from V and 0 bases from J, with 10 bases between. The CDR3 is 15 residues long. The CDR3 nucleotides read TGTGCCAGCAGTTTAAATCGGCGGTTGAACACTGAAGCTTTCTTT. This encodes CASSLNRRLNTEAFF.

The rearrangement uses TRBV5-8 and TRBJ2-7, with D unresolved. The length of the CDR3 is 13 residues. The V end lost 1 base, the J end lost 5 bases, and 10 bases lay between the germline ends. CDR1 SGHTS and CDR2 YDEGEE come from the germline V gene. The chain's CDR3 is CASSLFGFHEQYF. In DNA, the CDR3 is TGTGCCAGCAGCTTGTTCGGGTTCCACGAGCAGTACTTC.

CDR3 bases: TGTGCCACCAGCAGATTGGGGGACACTGAAGCTTTCTTT. Translated: CATSRLGDTEAFF. V usage is TRBV15 and J usage is TRBJ1-1; tentatively, D is TRBD1 (5 bases). Germline values: CDR1 LNHNV, CDR2 YYDKDF (reference sequence). The CDR3 consists of 13 residues. The ends were cut back, 2 bases at V and 3 bases at J, with 7 bases in the middle.

The chain couples TRBV7-9 to TRBJ2-1, with TRBD1 matching over 9 bases. There are 16 residues in the CDR3. The ends lost 5 bases at V and 8 bases at J; junction bases unmatched: 13. Germline values: CDR1 SEHNR, CDR2 FQNEAQ (reference sequence). CDR3 nucleotide sequence: TGTGCCAGCAGCCCACGCCGGGACAGGGCTGCCGATGAGCAGTTCTTC. Translation: CASSPRRDRAADEQFF.